This record looks at one TCR beta chain sequence and its context. These data are taken from a study of blood T cell repertoires in COVID-19. V lost 4 bases, J lost 1 base, and 4 bases stayed unmatched. Looked up from germline, CDR1 is SGDLS and CDR2 is YYNGEE. This CDR3 is built from 15 residues. TCRdb keeps only in-frame clones here, not all; method: immunoSEQ multiplex PCR. The table has 150,000 or so clones, about four fifths seen once. The clonotype comes from a man in his fifties who had recovered from COVID-19. The chain joins TRBV9 to TRBJ1-1, with 10 bases that match TRBD1. Source material: PBMCs or T cells enriched from blood (not recorded which). The CDR3 loop is CASSKGDRGNTEAFF. CDR3 DNA sequence: TGTGCCAGCAGCAAGGGGGACAGGGGGAACACTGAAGCTTTCTTT.